The entry below describes one TCR beta chain. What it binds is unknown. Trimming cost V 4 bases and J 3 bases; bases outside gene matches: 9. This CDR3 contains 15 residues. CDR1 and CDR2 from the germline V gene are LNHDA and SQIVND (reference sequence). Sequencing used immunoSEQ multiplex PCR; TCRdb keeps in-frame clones, though not all of them. Among tens of thousands of clones listed, about nine tenths were seen once. The data derive from a study of T cell responses to AZD1222 COVID-19 vaccine. Findings and caveats of the study: Just a handful of AZD1222 recipients tested seropositive at baseline. The donor group comprised mostly white British people and more females; the analysis possibly underestimated clonal diversity.

The chain links TRBV19 to TRBJ2-7; 7 bases map to TRBD1. This receptor was taken from an adult who received the AZD1222 COVID-19 vaccine. Here the sequenced sample was peripheral blood, taken 28 days after the second AZD1222 dose. Here the CDR3 DNA reads TGTGCCAGTAGTACACAGGGGACAGAAAACTACGAGCAGTACTTC. It translates to CASSTQGTENYEQYF. The entire variable domain, with the rest obtained from reference TRBV19 and TRBJ2-7, is as follows: DGGITQSPKYLFRKEGQNVTLSCEQNLNHDAMYWYRQDPGQGLRLIYYSQIVNDFQKGDIAEGYSVSREKKESFPLTVTSAQKNPTAFYLCASSTQGTENYEQYFGPGTRLTVT.